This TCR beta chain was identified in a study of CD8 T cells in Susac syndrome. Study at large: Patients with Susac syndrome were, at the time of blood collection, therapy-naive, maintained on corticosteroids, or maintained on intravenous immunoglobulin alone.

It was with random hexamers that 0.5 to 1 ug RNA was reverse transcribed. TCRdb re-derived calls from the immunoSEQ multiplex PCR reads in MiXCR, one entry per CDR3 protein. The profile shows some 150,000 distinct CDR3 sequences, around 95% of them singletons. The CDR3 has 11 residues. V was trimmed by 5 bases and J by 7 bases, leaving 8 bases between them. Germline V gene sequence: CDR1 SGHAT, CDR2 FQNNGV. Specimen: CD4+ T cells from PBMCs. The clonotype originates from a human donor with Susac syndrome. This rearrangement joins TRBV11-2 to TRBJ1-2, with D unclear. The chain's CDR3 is CASSVRGGYTF. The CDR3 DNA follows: TGTGCCAGCAGCGTAAGAGGTGGCTACACCTTC.